One TCR beta chain is described in this entry. This clonotype was counted a single time. Which antigen it targets is not known. No much larger clone is present one base from it, and per-base qualities are unavailable. Weak support is all one read offers. The time point label here, explained by the study, means: newly diagnosed GD, antithyroid drugs for less than 3 months. For both TCR sequencing and RNA sequencing, RNA was extracted from PBMCs in TRIzol. Graves' disease was diagnosed according to American Thyroid Association guidelines. Patients were recruited from an endocrinology department in Xi'an, China. From each patient, around 8.3 milliliters of peripheral blood was collected into an EDTA anticoagulant tube. Ficoll Paque Plus density gradient separation was used to isolate PBMCs, and no additional T cell sorting was done. An Agilent 2100 Bioanalyzer and agarose gel were used to assess RNA quality, and a NanoDrop 2000 was used to measure RNA concentration.

This specimen belongs to a study of regulatory T cells in long-lasting Graves disease (dated by TCRdb to about 2021). Broadly, across the study: Newly diagnosed Graves' disease patients had taken antithyroid drugs for less than 3 months. Peripheral blood TCR sequencing and RNA sequencing compared persistent Graves' disease patients with newly diagnosed Graves' disease patients. A total of around 35 samples underwent TCR sequencing, from about 13 patients with persistent Graves' disease and 20 or so patients with newly diagnosed Graves' disease. The study was conducted in China and was registered as a clinical trial.

The investigation overall reported the following: TRBV28, TRBJ1-2 and TRBJ2-5 were preferentially used in persistent disease, while TRBV20-1 and TRBJ2-1 were favored in newly diagnosed disease. Only peripheral blood was studied, because thyroid tissue, the primary lesion, was inaccessible. Only the TCR beta chain was sequenced and analyzed. A larger number of public clonotypes was shared among persistent patients (more than 2,500) than among newly diagnosed patients (roughly 930). Compared with newly diagnosed patients, persistent Graves' disease patients had lower TCR Shannon entropy and fewer highly expanded clones, which suggests clonal expansion. As a limitation, the authors acknowledged that the small sample size may reduce accuracy.

The library relied on multiplex PCR. Sequencing instrument: Illumina HiSeq 4000. TCR beta libraries were built with iRepertoire HTBI primers and Arm-PCR amplification of CDR3 regions. Before sequencing, the PCR products went through gel purification. The study's own analysis went as follows. Gene usage analysis of CDR3 amino acid clonotypes relied on the 62 TRBV and about 15 TRBJ segments identified across samples. COPE and FqMerger were used to merge the filtered high-quality paired reads into contigs. Contigs were aligned with BLAST to IMGT TRBV, TRBD and TRBJ reference genes, and CDR3 was defined per IMGT. Any clonotype with a frequency above 0.1% was classified as a highly expanded clone. Shannon entropy served as the measure of repertoire diversity, while the Gini coefficient captured V-J evenness. A clonotype was considered public if more than one individual shared it. The public reads were reanalyzed by TCRdb: fastp trimming at Q25, MiXCR alignment, in-frame beta chains only. Rows are unified per CDR3 protein, each entry keeping the most common DNA and genes. TCRdb, not the original authors, processed these V and J calls. This sample has approximately 400,000 distinct CDR3 sequences in its table, and around 16% of those were observed once. The top ten constitute approximately 22% of the sample.

Including the terminal cysteine and phenylalanine, the CDR3 comprises 17 residues. This entry keeps only the CDR3 DNA: 51 bases, framed from base 1. V is reduced by 0 bases and J by 4 bases, leaving a spacing of 16 bases between them. The CDR1 and CDR2 encoded by the germline V gene are LGHNT and FRNRAP. The input for sequencing was peripheral blood mononuclear cells (PBMCs), taken at new diagnosis, from a patient treated with antithyroid drugs. The sequence came from a female donor with Graves disease. The sequence links TRBV12-5 to TRBJ2-1; a tentative D match to TRBD2 spans 5 bases. The CDR3 loop reads CASGLVLWGAGYNEQFF. The DNA sequence is given as TGTGCTAGTGGTTTGGTACTGTGGGGAGCTGGGTACAATGAGCAGTTCTTC.